Listed here are 20 T cell receptor beta chains from one sample, sequenced in a study of Graves' ophthalmopathy and Graves' hyperthyroidism. Researchers took RNA transcripts and amplified TCR beta CDR3 regions from them. HTBI-primed first-round RT-PCR preceded second-round multiplex PCR. TCRdb used MiXCR to reprocess the multiplex PCR reads, holding one entry per CDR3 protein. Here the sample spans roughly 600,000 distinct CDR3 sequences, less than 45% being singletons. Material for sequencing was peripheral blood or thyroid tissue (not recorded which). The receptors originated from an adult man with Graves' hyperthyroidism.

The genes are TRBV7-9 and TRBJ2-7; 8 positions agree with TRBD1. The J call is uncertain, as TRBJ2-1 better fits the DNA end. This CDR3 contains 14 residues. Germline V gene lookup returns CDR1 SEHNR and CDR2 FQNEAQ (reference sequence). CDR3 loop: CASSNQDRGYEQFF. The CDR3 coding sequence is TGTGCCAGCAGCAACCAAGACAGGGGCTATGAGCAGTTCTTC.

In its sample, this clonotype was seen once. The V gene is TRBV20-1, the J gene TRBJ2-7; 7 positions agree with TRBD2. The J call may be mistaken, given a closer DNA end match to TRBJ2-1. This CDR3 has 15 amino acids. The germline gives CDR1 DFQATT, CDR2 SNEGSKA (reference sequence). The CDR3 DNA reads TGCAGTGCTAAGGGGATTTTAGCGGGTGGAGATGAGCAGTTCTTC. Encoded protein: CSAKGILAGGDEQFF.

The CDR3: CSVEIGSNYGYTF. The DNA of the CDR3 is TGCAGCGTTGAAATTGGCAGTAACTATGGCTACACCTTC. J is TRBJ1-2 and V is TRBV29-1; D remains ambiguous. The CDR3 runs 13 residues. Germline V gives CDR1 SQVTM, CDR2 ANQGSEA. Trimming took off 2 bases at V and 1 base at J, with 8 bases between the two ends.

As to this clonotype: One end of the junction does not line up with germline, which may come from a read error. The chain carries TRBV7-2 and TRBJ2-7; the D call may be TRBD1 or TRBD2 (6 bases each). The CDR3 contains 15 residues. Germline V gene lookup returns CDR1 SGHTA and CDR2 FQGNSA. This CDR3 is CASSFRRGPSYEQCF. In DNA, the CDR3 is TGTGCCAGCAGCTTTAGACGGGGGCCCTCCTACGAGCAGTGCTTC.

Many counts were recorded for this clonotype. The V gene is TRBV13, the J gene TRBJ2-5, with D hard to call. Trimming removed 5 bases from V and 2 bases from J, with 9 bases in between. CDR1 is PRHDT, CDR2 FYEKMQ, per germline (reference sequence). The CDR3 has 13 residues. The CDR3 DNA reads as TGTGCCAGCAGCCCAAAACAGCAAGAGACCCAGTACTTC. Residues: CASSPKQQETQYF.

This clonotype occurred many times. The chain couples TRBV9 to TRBJ2-2; maybe TRBD2 (6 bases). From germline, CDR1 is SGDLS and CDR2 YYNGEE. The CDR3 is 16 amino acids. V dropped 0 bases and J dropped 3 bases, with 12 bases sitting between them. The CDR3 bases are TGTGCCAGCAGCGTAGGGAGGGGCGGAGACACCGGGGAGCTGTTTTTT. Amino acid sequence: CASSVGRGGDTGELFF.

Notes on this clonotype: A much more abundant neighbour one base away suggests this may be a read error. The chain links TRBV7-2 to TRBJ1-5; D may be TRBD1 (6 bases). Germline loops: CDR1 SGHTA, CDR2 FQGNSA. The CDR3 spans 15 residues. The DNA for the CDR3 is TGTGCCAGCAGCTACCGGGACATTAGCGATCAGCCCCAGCATTTT. Translated: CASSYRDISDQPQHF.

This clonotype was detected many times. This sequence joins TRBV5-8 and TRBJ1-2; TRBD1 might be the D (5 bases). The length of the CDR3 is 14 residues. V lost 2 bases, J lost 8 bases, and 16 bases lay in between. Germline V gives CDR1 SGHTS, CDR2 YDEGEE. For the CDR3, the DNA is TGTGCCAGCAGCTTCGACCCGGGGGTTGGAGGCTACACCTTC. Translated: CASSFDPGVGGYTF.

This clonotype was seen a few times. V gene TRBV19 combines with J gene TRBJ2-7, with D maybe TRBD2 (5 bases). Trimming pared 1 base from V and 1 base from J, leaving 20 bases between. The V gene's germline CDR1 is LNHDA and CDR2 SQIVND (reference sequence). This CDR3 comprises 18 residues. The CDR3 nucleotides read TGTGCCAGTAGTATAGTTTTCCGGGCAGCTAGAGGGTCCTACGAGCAGTACTTC. Protein product: CASSIVFRAARGSYEQYF.

Details on this clonotype: Being one base from a much bigger clone, this may be a read error. The rearrangement links TRBV29-1 to TRBJ2-7; maybe TRBD2 (6 bases). The CDR3 contains 15 residues. Trimming shortened V by 0 bases and J by 5 bases, and 17 bases separated the two germline ends. Per germline, CDR1 SQVTM and CDR2 ANQGSEA. CDR3 region: CSVEDVVLGGDEQYF. The CDR3 DNA reads TGCAGCGTTGAAGATGTAGTATTGGGCGGGGACGAGCAGTACTTC.

This clonotype was picked up many times. The CDR3 protein is CASSETREVDGYTF. DNA of the CDR3: TGTGCCAGCAGTGAGACCCGCGAGGTGGATGGCTACACCTTC. The genes are TRBV2 and TRBJ1-2; D unclear. Germline V gene lookup returns CDR1 SNHLY and CDR2 FYNNEI. V was cut by 3 bases and J by 6 bases, with 14 bases left in between. CDR3 length: 14 amino acids. Looking up the rest from reference TRBV2 and TRBJ1-2 gives the full variable domain: EPEVTQTPSHQVTQMGQEVILRCVPISNHLYFYWYRQILGQKVEFLVSFYNNEISEKSEIFDDQFSVERPDGSNFTLKIRSTKLEDSAMYFCASSETREVDGYTFGSGTRLTVV.

This clonotype was counted ten times or more. The V and J genes are TRBV5-1 and TRBJ1-2; 8 positions agree with TRBD1. Germline values: CDR1 SGHRS, CDR2 YFSETQ. This CDR3 contains 15 residues. V lost 0 bases and J lost 3; bases outside the gene matches: 4. The CDR3 DNA reads TGCGCCAGCAGCTTGGGACAGGGGAGGCACTATGGCTACACCTTC. Encoded protein: CASSLGQGRHYGYTF.

This clonotype appeared many times. This chain links TRBV3-1 with TRBJ2-5, with D hard to call. Looked up from germline, CDR1 is LGHDT and CDR2 is YNNKEL (reference sequence). This CDR3 is built from 12 residues. V lost 1 base and J 6 bases, leaving 6 bases between the germline ends. The CDR3 loop reads CASSQVPQTQYF. The CDR3 DNA sequence: TGTGCCAGCAGCCAAGTTCCGCAGACCCAGTACTTC.

This clonotype was seen repeatedly, ten times or more. V is TRBV6-1 and J is TRBJ2-2, with 7 bases identical to TRBD1. The CDR3 sequence is 14 residues long. Germline CDR1 and CDR2: MNHNS and SASEGT. Trimming removed 6 bases from V and 4 bases from J; junction bases left unmatched: 5. The CDR3 loop reads CASSGQAGTGELFF. CDR3 DNA: TGTGCCAGCAGCGGACAGGCGGGCACCGGGGAGCTGTTTTTT.

The chain employs TRBV10-3 and TRBJ2-7, with 8 bases fitting TRBD2. Trimming cost V 4 bases and J 2 bases; bases outside gene matches: 4. Germline CDR1 and CDR2: ENHRY and SYGVKD. This CDR3 comprises 14 residues. CDR3 residues: CAISVTGGAYEQYF. CDR3 nucleotide sequence: TGTGCCATCAGTGTGACCGGGGGGGCCTACGAGCAGTACTTC.

This clonotype was counted at least ten times. This chain uses TRBV19 with TRBJ1-1, with a tentative D call TRBD1 (6 bases). Germline V gene sequence: CDR1 LNHDA, CDR2 SQIVND (reference sequence). The CDR3 runs to 15 residues. V lost 7 bases and J lost 3, with 18 bases in between. The DNA of the CDR3 is TGTGCCAGTAATCACAGGGTCCCTACGGACACTGAAGCTTTCTTT. This gives the protein CASNHRVPTDTEAFF. Drawing the rest from reference TRBV19 and TRBJ1-1, the complete variable domain is DGGITQSPKYLFRKEGQNVTLSCEQNLNHDAMYWYRQDPGQGLRLIYYSQIVNDFQKGDIAEGYSVSREKKESFPLTVTSAQKNPTAFYLCASNHRVPTDTEAFFGQGTRLTVV.

Concerning this clonotype itself: In this CDR3 the conserved last residue, phenylalanine or tryptophan, is missing, so a read error is likely. The V call is TRBV5-1, the J call TRBJ1-1; D remains ambiguous. CDR1 is SGHRS and CDR2 is YFSETQ in the germline V gene. Trimming cost V 0 bases and J 7 bases, with 4 bases left between them. The CDR3 totals 11 residues. The chain's CDR3 is CASSLDSEAFL. The CDR3 nucleotides read TGCGCCAGCAGCTTGGACAGTGAAGCTTTCCTT.

The chain employs TRBV7-8 and TRBJ2-7, with TRBD1 matching over 7 bases. Germline CDR1 and CDR2: SGHVS and FQNEAQ. V trimming: 0 bases; J trimming: 2 bases; junction bases outside the gene matches: 4. The CDR3 sequence is 15 residues long. Here the CDR3 DNA reads TGTGCCAGCAGCTTAGCAACGGACAGGACCTACGAGCAGTACTTC. The encoded protein is CASSLATDRTYEQYF.

This clonotype has a count of ten or more. This chain links TRBV6-5 with TRBJ2-7; 11 bases align to TRBD2. The germline CDR1 and CDR2 sequences are MNHEY and SVGAGI. This CDR3 spans 14 amino acids. Trimming took 5 bases from V and 4 from J; bases not matched to a gene: 4. CDR3 in amino acids: CASSVGLAEYEQYF. The CDR3 DNA sequence: TGTGCCAGCAGTGTGGGACTAGCGGAATACGAGCAGTACTTC.

The chain carries TRBV11-2 and TRBJ2-7; 12 bases map to TRBD2. Germline loops: CDR1 SGHAT, CDR2 FQNNGV. The CDR3 length is 16 residues. The J segment lost 1 base and the V segment lost 5 bases, leaving 6 bases of the junction unmatched. This CDR3 is CASSQPLAGGSYEQYF. In DNA, the CDR3 is TGTGCCAGCAGCCAACCTCTAGCGGGAGGGTCCTACGAGCAGTACTTC.